The source of this T cell receptor (beta chain) is a study of cytomegalovirus exposure and HLA in healthy donors. Findings and limits, study-wide: In a later analysis, TCR association rates varied by HLA locus: DRB1 most, HLA-C fewest. Most subjects had HLA-A and HLA-B alleles reportedly predicted accurately by TCR beta sequences. There were several of the most significant clusters that appeared linked to common viral pathogens in a later analysis.

The V and J ends lost 1 base and 1 base respectively, with 10 bases between them. The CDR3 consists of 16 residues. CDR1 is MGHRA, CDR2 YSYEKL, per germline. PCR primers comprised 60 Vbeta and 13 Jbeta primers. The method was immunoSEQ multiplex PCR; TCRdb's version includes in-frame clones alone and lacks a portion of them. The sample contains 55,000 to 75,000 clones, almost 80% of which appear only once. A note on this clone: Its antigen is not known.

Sequencing was done on a sample of PBMCs. This chain joins TRBV4-1 and TRBJ2-2, with D unclear. The sequence derives from a girl between 5 and 17 years old in good health and CMV-seropositive. CDR3 DNA: TGCGCCAGCAGCCAAGCCCCTTCGGGGAACACCGGGGAGCTGTTTTTT. Translation gives CASSQAPSGNTGELFF.